These T cell receptor beta chains were read from a single sample in a study of beta chain features in type 1 diabetes. The protocol was immunoSEQ multiplex PCR, while the TCRdb copy is restricted to in-frame clones and leaves out a portion. The sample has almost 350,000 clones, 8% seen once. Material: central memory CD4+ T cells from blood. These receptors were obtained from a woman younger than 30 in good health. CDR3s include the opening cysteine and the closing phenylalanine or tryptophan. The D gene is left open where the match is weak. Size values are once, few and many counts, or a class for expanded clones, and some rows have none.

D gene | J gene | clone size | V gene | CDR3 protein | CDR3 DNA
- | TRBJ2-7 | - | TRBV5-8 | CASSEMGILEQYF | TGTGCCAGCAGTGAGATGGGTATTCTCGAGCAGTACTTC
- | TRBJ2-1 | - | TRBV6-5 | CASSYSVGVTYNEQFF | TGTGCCAGCAGTTACTCGGTGGGAGTGACCTACAATGAGCAGTTCTTC
TRBD1 | TRBJ1-2 | few | TRBV7-2 | CASSSRGTGRAGYTF | TGTGCCAGCAGCTCTAGAGGGACAGGGAGAGCCGGCTACACCTTC
- | TRBJ1-1 | - | TRBV4-1 | CASSHTSGGAQRFGEAFF | TGCGCCAGCAGCCACACCAGCGGGGGGGCACAGCGATTTGGTGAAGCTTTCTTT
- | TRBJ2-5 | - | TRBV9 | CASSPTGAKETQYF | TGTGCCAGCAGCCCAACCGGAGCCAAAGAGACCCAGTACTTC
TRBD1 | TRBJ1-5 | few | TRBV28 | CATNRARQGNPAGYSNQPQHF | TGTGCCACCAATCGGGCCCGACAGGGGAATCCAGCGGGGTATAGCAATCAGCCCCAGCATTTT
- | TRBJ2-7 | - | TRBV19 | CASSRDRAYEQYF | TGTGCCAGCTCCCGGGACCGCGCCTACGAGCAGTACTTC
- | TRBJ2-2 | - | TRBV9 | CASSVGAEANTGELFF | TGTGCCAGCAGCGTTGGAGCGGAGGCGAACACCGGGGAGCTGTTTTTT
- | TRBJ2-7 | - | TRBV23-1 | CASSYTLDFMYEQYF | TGCGCCAGCAGTTATACTTTGGATTTCATGTACGAGCAGTACTTC
- | TRBJ2-1 | few | TRBV11-2 | CASIQGLDHNEQFF | TGTGCCAGCATCCAAGGGCTGGATCACAATGAGCAGTTCTTC
TRBD2 | TRBJ2-3 | - | TRBV7-2 | CASSTGLAGVLQYF | TGTGCCAGCAGCACGGGACTAGCGGGAGTCCTGCAGTATTTT
- | TRBJ2-5 | - | TRBV7-6 | CASSSGGHQETQYF | TGTGCCAGCAGCAGCGGAGGTCATCAAGAGACCCAGTACTTC